This T cell receptor beta chain emerged from a study of blood T cell repertoires in COVID-19. About the study: Samples taken during acute and convalescent COVID-19 were collected in the United States, Italy and Spain. T cells, B-cell-depleted T cells, or PBMCs supplied cDNA or gDNA.

Original processing notes: From reference gene primer amplification, estimates of nucleated cell counts were derived. Some clones are missing from TCRdb's copy, which holds only in-frame ones; the method was immunoSEQ multiplex PCR. D and trimming were read from the DNA, whereas the V and J calls and clone size are those reported in that table. The table includes under 100,000 clones, around 87% detected once. The V end lost 2 bases, the J end lost 4 bases, and 6 bases lay between the germline ends. CDR1 and CDR2 (germline): SQVTM, ANQGSEA. CDR3 length equals 11 residues. This TCR was sampled from a male donor with acute or convalescent COVID-19. The material sequenced was peripheral blood. This chain connects TRBV29-1 to TRBJ2-7; D not resolved. The CDR3: CSVETVYEQYF. For the CDR3, the DNA is TGCAGCGTTGAAACAGTTTACGAGCAGTACTTC.